This T cell receptor beta chain originates from a study of blood T cell repertoires in COVID-19. Looking at the study overall: Some COVID-19 samples were acute and others convalescent; all came from the United States, Italy and Spain. PBMCs, B-cell-depleted T cells, or T cells provided the cDNA or gDNA that made up the material.

Authors' methods: Amplification of reference gene primers provided the estimated nucleated cell counts. Only in-frame clones appear in the TCRdb table, and some are missing; sequencing was by immunoSEQ multiplex PCR. V, J and clone size are those of that table, while D and trimming were read from the DNA. The data hold around 300,000 clones, with 75% to 90% observed a single time. CDR1 and CDR2 from the germline V gene are SGHAT and FQNNGV. CDR3 size: 12 residues. Trimming stripped 4 bases from V and 6 bases from J, with 9 bases between. J is TRBJ1-2 and V is TRBV11-2; tentatively, D is TRBD1 (5 bases). The sample taken for sequencing was peripheral blood. The TCR sequence derives from a woman in her thirties or forties with acute or convalescent COVID-19. This CDR3 reads CASSSGGDGYTF. CDR3 in DNA: TGTGCCAGCAGCTCCGGGGGGGATGGCTACACCTTC.